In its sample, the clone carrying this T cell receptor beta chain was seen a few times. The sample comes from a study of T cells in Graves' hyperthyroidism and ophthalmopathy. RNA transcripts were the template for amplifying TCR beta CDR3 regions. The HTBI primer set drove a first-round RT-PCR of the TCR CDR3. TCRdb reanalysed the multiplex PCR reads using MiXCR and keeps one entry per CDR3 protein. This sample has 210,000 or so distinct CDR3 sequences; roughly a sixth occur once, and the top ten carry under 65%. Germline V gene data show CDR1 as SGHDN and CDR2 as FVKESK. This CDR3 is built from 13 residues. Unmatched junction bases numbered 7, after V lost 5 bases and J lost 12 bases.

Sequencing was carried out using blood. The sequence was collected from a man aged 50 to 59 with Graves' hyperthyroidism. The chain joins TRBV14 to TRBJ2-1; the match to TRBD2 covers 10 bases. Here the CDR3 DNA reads TGTGCCAGCAGCTTGGGACTAGCGAGTGTGCAGTTCTTC. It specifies CASSLGLASVQFF.